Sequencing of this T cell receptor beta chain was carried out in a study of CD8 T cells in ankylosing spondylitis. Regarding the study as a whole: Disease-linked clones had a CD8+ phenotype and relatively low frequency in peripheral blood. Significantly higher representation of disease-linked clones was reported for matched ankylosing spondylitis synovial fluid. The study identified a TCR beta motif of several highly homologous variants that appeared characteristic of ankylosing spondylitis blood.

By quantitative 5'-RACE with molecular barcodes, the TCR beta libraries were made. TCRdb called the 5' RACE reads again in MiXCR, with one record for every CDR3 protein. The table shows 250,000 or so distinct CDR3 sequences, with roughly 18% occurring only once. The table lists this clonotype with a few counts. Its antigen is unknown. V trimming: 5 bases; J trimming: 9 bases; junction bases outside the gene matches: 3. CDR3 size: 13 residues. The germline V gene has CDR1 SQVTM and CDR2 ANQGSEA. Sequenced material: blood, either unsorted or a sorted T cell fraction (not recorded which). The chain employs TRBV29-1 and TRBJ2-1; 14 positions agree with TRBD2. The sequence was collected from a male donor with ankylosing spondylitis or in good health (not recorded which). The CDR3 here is CSVWGLAGAEQFF. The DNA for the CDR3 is TGCAGCGTTTGGGGACTAGCGGGAGCTGAGCAGTTCTTC.